This T cell receptor beta chain was obtained from a study of blood T cell repertoires in COVID-19. Background on the study: Sources were T cells, B-cell-depleted T cells, or PBMCs; the material itself was cDNA or gDNA.

In the original analysis: The authors estimated nucleated cell counts from reference gene primer amplification. Generated by immunoSEQ multiplex PCR, the TCRdb table keeps only in-frame clones and is missing some. That table is the source of V, J and clone size, and D and trimming were worked out from the DNA. This table holds under 200,000 clones, roughly 85% found once. There are 15 residues in the CDR3. CDR1 is SEHNR, CDR2 FQNEAQ, per germline (reference sequence). The V gene lost 8 bases and the J gene lost 2 bases, with 19 bases spanning the gap. Resolution of symptoms, clearance, or two negative PCRs was present in recovered Cohort 3 donors.

The chain couples TRBV7-9 to TRBJ2-7; D perhaps matches TRBD2 (5 bases). Sequenced material: PBMCs or T cells enriched from blood (not recorded which). The sequence came from a woman aged 45-65 years who had recovered from COVID-19. The CDR3 region has the DNA TGTGCCAGCGGGCCTGGGGAGCGCCCAACCTACGAGCAGTACGTC. Residues: CASGPGERPTYEQYV.